These T cell receptor beta chains were read from a single sample in a study of vaccination effects on CD4 cells after COVID-19. What these receptors recognize is not known. Only in-frame clones appear in the TCRdb table, and some are missing; sequencing was by immunoSEQ multiplex PCR. The repertoire includes about 46,000 clones, 65% to 75% of them detected once, and approximately 16% sits in the top ten. Sequencing used CD4+ T cells from PBMCs cultured with HCoV-OC43 spike peptides, obtained after COVID-19 vaccination. The receptors here all came from a human donor who received a COVID-19 vaccine. Both conserved end residues are part of each CDR3. The D gene is left open where the match is weak. Size is omitted from some rows. Given values are once, few, many or a class for expanded clones.

D: TRBD1; J: TRBJ2-7; V: TRBV5-1; size: NA; CDR3: CASSLDRGKNEQYF; DNA: TGCGCCAGCAGCTTAGACAGGGGTAAGAACGAGCAGTACTTC
D: NA; J: TRBJ2-1; V: TRBV27; size: NA; CDR3: CASSRVVSGAQGEQFF; DNA: TGTGCCAGCAGTAGGGTGGTGAGTGGGGCGCAGGGGGAGCAGTTCTTC
D: NA; J: TRBJ1-1; V: TRBV10-1; size: few; CDR3: CASSESGQGVTEAFF; DNA: TGCGCCAGCAGTGAGTCGGGGCAGGGAGTAACTGAAGCTTTCTTT
D: NA; J: TRBJ2-7; V: TRBV6-2/TRBV6-3; size: NA; CDR3: CASSDPGPNEGYF; DNA: TGTGCCAGCAGTGACCCCGGACCGAACGAGGGGTACTTC
D: NA; J: TRBJ2-7; V: TRBV19; size: NA; CDR3: CASISGQGLSEQYF; DNA: TGTGCCAGTATTTCCGGGCAGGGTTTGAGCGAGCAGTACTTC
D: NA; J: TRBJ1-1; V: TRBV2; size: NA; CDR3: CASIIRGRATMNTEAFF; DNA: TGTGCCAGCATTATCCGTGGCAGGGCTACGATGAACACTGAAGCTTTCTTT
D: NA; J: TRBJ1-1; V: TRBV28; size: NA; CDR3: CASSLGYGAGNTEAFF; DNA: TGTGCCAGCAGTTTAGGGTATGGGGCAGGGAACACTGAAGCTTTCTTT
D: NA; J: TRBJ1-1; V: TRBV2; size: NA; CDR3: CASSVFREGTEAFF; DNA: TGTGCCAGCAGTGTATTTCGGGAGGGGACTGAAGCTTTCTTT
D: NA; J: TRBJ2-3; V: TRBV19; size: NA; CDR3: CASSGRGADTQYF; DNA: TGTGCCAGTAGTGGGAGGGGGGCAGATACGCAGTATTTT
D: NA; J: TRBJ1-4; V: TRBV18; size: NA; CDR3: CAGQRATNEKLFF; DNA: TGTGCCGGACAGAGAGCAACTAATGAAAAACTGTTTTTT
D: TRBD1; J: TRBJ2-7; V: TRBV2; size: NA; CDR3: CASGKTRTGLYEQYF; DNA: TGTGCCAGCGGAAAAACTAGGACAGGCCTCTACGAGCAGTACTTC
D: NA; J: TRBJ2-1; V: TRBV7-2; size: NA; CDR3: CASSSQVRGEQFF; DNA: TGTGCCAGCAGCTCCCAGGTTCGGGGTGAGCAGTTCTTC
D: TRBD1; J: TRBJ1-1; V: TRBV5-1; size: NA; CDR3: CASSKGQENTEAFF; DNA: TGCGCCAGCAGCAAGGGACAGGAAAACACTGAAGCTTTCTTT
D: NA; J: TRBJ2-1; V: TRBV5-4; size: NA; CDR3: CASSADREGEQFF; DNA: TGTGCCAGCAGCGCGGACAGGGAGGGTGAGCAGTTCTTC
D: TRBD1; J: TRBJ2-2; V: TRBV12-5; size: NA; CDR3: CASRPGGNTGELFF; DNA: TGTGCTAGCCGTCCAGGGGGCAACACCGGGGAGCTGTTTTTT
D: TRBD2; J: TRBJ2-5; V: TRBV2; size: NA; CDR3: CASSELAGAGETQYF; DNA: TGTGCCAGCAGTGAATTGGCGGGAGCGGGAGAGACCCAGTACTTC
D: NA; J: TRBJ1-2; V: TRBV18; size: NA; CDR3: CASSPEQQYGYTF; DNA: TGTGCCAGCTCACCAGAGCAGCAGTATGGCTACACCTTC
D: NA; J: TRBJ2-5; V: TRBV7-9; size: few; CDR3: CASSSSLTGQETQYF; DNA: TGTGCCAGCAGCTCTTCCCTGACGGGCCAAGAGACCCAGTACTTC
D: TRBD2; J: TRBJ2-7; V: TRBV7-9; size: NA; CDR3: CASRGLEDASSYEQYF; DNA: TGTGCCAGCAGGGGACTAGAAGACGCCAGCTCCTACGAGCAGTACTTC
D: TRBD1; J: TRBJ1-1; V: TRBV5-4; size: NA; CDR3: CASSFQTGMLTEAFF; DNA: TGTGCCAGCAGCTTCCAGACAGGGATGTTGACTGAAGCTTTCTTT
D: TRBD1; J: TRBJ1-5; V: TRBV28; size: NA; CDR3: CASRRPRGDNQPQHF; DNA: TGTGCCAGCAGACGACCCAGGGGGGATAATCAGCCCCAGCATTTT
D: NA; J: TRBJ1-1; V: TRBV27; size: few; CDR3: CASSYQGNTEAFF; DNA: TGTGCCAGCAGTTATCAGGGGAACACTGAAGCTTTCTTT
D: TRBD1; J: TRBJ1-1; V: TRBV2; size: NA; CDR3: CASSYGEGATEAFF; DNA: TGTGCCAGCAGTTATGGAGAGGGGGCCACTGAAGCTTTCTTT
D: TRBD2; J: TRBJ2-1; V: TRBV3-1/TRBV3-2; size: NA; CDR3: CASSQDAASGYNEQFF; DNA: TGTGCCAGCAGCCAAGATGCGGCTAGCGGCTACAATGAGCAGTTCTTC
D: NA; J: TRBJ1-2; V: TRBV28; size: few; CDR3: CASVGVGYGYTF; DNA: TGTGCCTCGGTTGGGGTTGGCTATGGCTACACCTTC
D: TRBD2; J: TRBJ2-1; V: TRBV24-1; size: NA; CDR3: CATGPTSGGVDEQFF; DNA: TGTGCCACCGGACCTACTAGCGGGGGAGTGGATGAGCAGTTCTTC
D: NA; J: TRBJ2-1; V: TRBV6-1; size: NA; CDR3: CASSEGWAEYNEQFF; DNA: TGTGCCAGCAGTGAAGGATGGGCGGAGTACAATGAGCAGTTCTTC
D: TRBD1; J: TRBJ2-3; V: TRBV25-1; size: NA; CDR3: CASSVGQGSTDTQYF; DNA: TGTGCCAGCAGTGTTGGACAGGGCTCCACAGATACGCAGTATTTT
D: NA; J: TRBJ1-1; V: TRBV7-9; size: NA; CDR3: CASSISTVSEAFF; DNA: TGTGCCAGCAGCATATCGACAGTATCTGAAGCTTTCTTT
D: TRBD1; J: TRBJ1-1; V: TRBV19; size: few; CDR3: CASTKDRSLNTEAFF; DNA: TGTGCCAGTACCAAGGACAGGAGCCTGAACACTGAAGCTTTCTTT
D: NA; J: TRBJ2-5; V: TRBV20-1; size: NA; CDR3: CSASQGAEETQYF; DNA: TGCAGTGCTAGTCAGGGTGCGGAAGAGACCCAGTACTTC
D: TRBD1; J: TRBJ1-5; V: TRBV30; size: few; CDR3: CAWSSGTGRGNQPQHF; DNA: TGTGCCTGGAGTTCCGGGACAGGGAGAGGAAATCAGCCCCAGCATTTT
D: NA; J: TRBJ2-2; V: TRBV2; size: NA; CDR3: CASSVSRSNTGELFF; DNA: TGTGCCAGCAGTGTAAGTAGGAGCAACACCGGGGAGCTGTTTTTT
D: NA; J: TRBJ2-1; V: TRBV10-3; size: NA; CDR3: CAISELSGGYNEQFF; DNA: TGTGCCATCAGTGAGTTGTCAGGAGGTTACAATGAGCAGTTCTTC
D: TRBD2; J: TRBJ2-7; V: TRBV2; size: NA; CDR3: CASIVGGRYEQYF; DNA: TGTGCCAGCATCGTCGGCGGGAGGTACGAGCAGTACTTC
D: TRBD2; J: TRBJ2-7; V: TRBV10-1; size: NA; CDR3: CASSDYTSGRFYEQYF; DNA: TGCGCCAGCAGTGATTATACTAGCGGGAGGTTCTACGAGCAGTACTTC
D: NA; J: TRBJ2-3; V: TRBV2; size: NA; CDR3: CASSEAGGFSSTDTQYF; DNA: TGTGCCAGCAGTGAAGCCGGAGGCTTCTCTAGCACAGATACGCAGTATTTT
D: NA; J: TRBJ2-6; V: TRBV14; size: NA; CDR3: CASSQVLAGANVLTF; DNA: TGTGCCAGCAGCCAAGTATTGGCTGGGGCCAACGTCCTGACTTTC
D: NA; J: TRBJ2-3; V: TRBV3-1/TRBV3-2; size: NA; CDR3: CASSQGVGSTDTQYF; DNA: TGTGCCAGCAGCCAAGGGGTGGGGAGCACAGATACGCAGTATTTT
D: NA; J: TRBJ2-7; V: TRBV27; size: NA; CDR3: CATQPRGWGGEQYF; DNA: TGTGCCACCCAACCCCGGGGGTGGGGAGGCGAGCAGTACTTC
D: TRBD1; J: TRBJ2-7; V: TRBV6-5; size: NA; CDR3: CASSLDRGSYEQYF; DNA: TGTGCCAGCAGTTTGGACAGGGGCTCCTACGAGCAGTACTTC
D: NA; J: TRBJ1-2; V: TRBV3-1/TRBV3-2; size: NA; CDR3: CASSPILGGVGYTF; DNA: TGTGCCAGCAGCCCTATCCTAGGGGGGGTTGGCTACACCTTC